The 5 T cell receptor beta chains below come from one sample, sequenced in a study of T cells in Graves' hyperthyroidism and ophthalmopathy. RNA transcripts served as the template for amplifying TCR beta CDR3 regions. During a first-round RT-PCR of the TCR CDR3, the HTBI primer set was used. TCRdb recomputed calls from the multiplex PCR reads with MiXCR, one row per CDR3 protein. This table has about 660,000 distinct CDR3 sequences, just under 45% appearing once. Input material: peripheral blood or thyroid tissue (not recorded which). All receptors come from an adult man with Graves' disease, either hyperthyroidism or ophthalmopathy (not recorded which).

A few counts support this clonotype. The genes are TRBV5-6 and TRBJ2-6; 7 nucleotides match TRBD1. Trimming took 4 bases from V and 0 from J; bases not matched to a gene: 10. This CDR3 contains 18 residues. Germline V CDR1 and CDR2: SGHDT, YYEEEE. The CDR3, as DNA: TGTGCCAGCAGCCCCGCCCGGGACAGCAGCTCTGGGGCCAACGTCCTGACTTTC. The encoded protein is CASSPARDSSSGANVLTF. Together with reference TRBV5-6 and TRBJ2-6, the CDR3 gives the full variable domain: DAGVTQSPTHLIKTRGQQVTLRCSPKSGHDTVSWYQQALGQGPQFIFQYYEEEERQRGNFPDRFSGHQFPNYSSELNVNALLLGDSALYLCASSPARDSSSGANVLTFGAGSRLTVL.

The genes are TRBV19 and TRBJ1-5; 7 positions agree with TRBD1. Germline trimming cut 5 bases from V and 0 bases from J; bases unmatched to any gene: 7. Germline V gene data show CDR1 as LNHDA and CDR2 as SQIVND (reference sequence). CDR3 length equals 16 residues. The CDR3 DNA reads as TGTGCCAGTAGTCATGGGACAGACCATAGCAATCAGCCCCAGCATTTT. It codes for CASSHGTDHSNQPQHF.

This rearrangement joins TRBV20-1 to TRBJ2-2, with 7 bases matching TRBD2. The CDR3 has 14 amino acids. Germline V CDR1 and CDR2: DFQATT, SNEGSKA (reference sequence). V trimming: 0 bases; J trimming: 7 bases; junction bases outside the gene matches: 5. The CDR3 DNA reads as TGCAGTGCTAGAGATTTCGGCGGGAGCGGGGAGCTGTTTTTT. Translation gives CSARDFGGSGELFF.

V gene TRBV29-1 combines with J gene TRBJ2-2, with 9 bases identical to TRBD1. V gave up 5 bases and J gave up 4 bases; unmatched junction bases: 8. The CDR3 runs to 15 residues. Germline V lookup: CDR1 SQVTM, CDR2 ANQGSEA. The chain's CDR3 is CSVLEGTGSTGELFF. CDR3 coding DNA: TGCAGCGTTCTCGAAGGGACAGGGAGCACCGGGGAGCTGTTTTTT.

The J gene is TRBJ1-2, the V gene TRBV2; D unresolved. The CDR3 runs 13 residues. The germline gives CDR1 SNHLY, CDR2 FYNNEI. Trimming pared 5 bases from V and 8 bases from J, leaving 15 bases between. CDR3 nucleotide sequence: TGTGCCAGCAGTTTATTGGGCAGTAAAGGCTACACCTTC. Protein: CASSLLGSKGYTF.